A selection of T cell receptor beta chains follows, all from one sample in a study of shared clonotypes between healthy human individuals. Data came from immunoSEQ multiplex PCR; TCRdb stores just in-frame clones and leaves some out. Of about 2.2 million clones listed, around 93% are singletons. Specimen: naive CD8+ T cells from PBMCs. These receptors came from a man aged 18 to 30 in good health. Some clones in this sample may be carry-over from other donors' samples. The CDR3 runs from the conserved cysteine through the conserved F or W. D genes are given only for firm matches.

j_gene | v_gene | d_gene | CDR3aa | CDR3nt
TRBJ1-5 | TRBV6-1 | TRBD1 | CASSEAGQGYSAQHF | TGTGCCAGCAGTGAAGCGGGACAGGGTTACAGCGCCCAGCATTTT
TRBJ2-7 | TRBV25-1 | - | CASRGATGYSYEQYF | TGTGCCAGCAGAGGTGCCACAGGGTATTCCTACGAGCAGTACTTC
TRBJ2-1 | TRBV6-1 | TRBD1 | CASSEAVGGASNEQFF | TGTGCCAGCAGTGAAGCGGTAGGGGGCGCATCCAATGAGCAGTTCTTC
TRBJ2-1 | TRBV6-5 | - | CASSYYGGHEQFF | TGTGCCAGCAGTTATTATGGGGGGCATGAGCAGTTCTTC
TRBJ2-2 | TRBV27 | - | CASSFIRDSGELFF | TGTGCCAGCAGTTTCATACGGGACTCCGGGGAGCTGTTTTTT
TRBJ2-1 | TRBV28 | - | CASSFTVGSAGNLNEQFF | TGTGCCAGCAGTTTTACGGTGGGATCGGCAGGGAATCTCAATGAGCAGTTCTTC
TRBJ1-2 | TRBV29-1 | TRBD1 | CSAIDVGQGNYGYTF | TGCAGCGCCATTGATGTGGGACAGGGGAACTATGGCTACACCTTC
TRBJ1-2 | TRBV11-1 | - | CASRPDGSNYGYTF | TGTGCCAGCAGGCCGGACGGCTCTAACTATGGCTACACCTTC
TRBJ1-4 | TRBV9 | TRBD1 | CASGQGGSQLFF | TGTGCCAGCGGACAGGGGGGGTCGCAACTGTTTTTT
TRBJ2-7 | TRBV7-9 | - | CASSFPGPTYEQYF | TGTGCCAGCAGCTTTCCGGGGCCTACCTACGAGCAGTACTTC
TRBJ2-7 | TRBV30 | TRBD2 | CASTLSGRGLSSYEQYF | TGTGCCTCAACACTTAGCGGGCGCGGATTAAGCTCCTACGAGCAGTACTTC